Presented here are 27 T cell receptor beta chains from one specimen sequenced in a study of cytomegalovirus exposure and HLA in healthy donors (dated by TCRdb to about 2017). The library was prepared using the immunoSEQ multiplex PCR assay. A mixture of 60 forward primers for TCR Vbeta segments and 13 reverse primers for TCR Jbeta segments was used in the multiplex PCR. Entries here come from immuneACCESS through TCRdb and include only in-frame sequences with V and J called. Some clones fail to appear in such tables; in the studies checked, an unresolved V gene covers under half of the shortfall, and the cause of the remainder is unknown. Counted in this sample were 200,000 to 250,000 clones; over 65% of them appeared once. The ten largest make up around 2.9% of the sample. Source material: PBMCs. These receptors originate from a woman aged 55-69 years in good health and CMV-seropositive.

This sequence joins TRBV7-2 and TRBJ1-1; unclear D gene. CDR1 SGHTA and CDR2 FQGNSA come from the germline V gene. This CDR3 spans 13 amino acids. V lost 2 bases and J 1 base, leaving 5 bases between the germline ends. CDR3 DNA sequence: TGTGCCAGCAGCTTACAGGAGAACACTGAAGCTTTCTTT. It encodes CASSLQENTEAFF. Based on the CDR3 plus reference TRBV7-2 and TRBJ1-1, the full variable domain is GAGVSQSPSNKVTEKGKDVELRCDPISGHTALYWYRQSLGQGLEFLIYFQGNSAPDKSGLPSDRFSAERTGGSVSTLTIQRTQQEDSAVYLCASSLQENTEAFFGQGTRLTVV.

V and J are TRBV5-8 and TRBJ2-5, with 11 bases lining up with TRBD2. Trimming at V came to 0 bases and at J to 5 bases, leaving 3 bases not matched to a gene. Germline values: CDR1 SGHTS, CDR2 YDEGEE. This CDR3 region has 15 residues. The CDR3 nucleotides are TGTGCCAGCAGCTTGGGACTAGCGGGGATGGAGACCCAGTACTTC. Translated, it gives CASSLGLAGMETQYF.

The rearrangement uses TRBV7-2 and TRBJ1-2; the D gene is possibly TRBD1 (5 bases). The CDR3 consists of 13 residues. Germline assignment: CDR1 SGHTA and CDR2 FQGNSA. Between the trimmed V and J ends, which lost 0 bases and 8 bases, there was a span of 10 bases. The CDR3 sequence is CASSLARGVGYTF. The CDR3 bases are TGTGCCAGCAGCTTAGCGCGGGGCGTGGGCTACACCTTC. Full variable domain (missing parts from reference TRBV7-2 and TRBJ1-2): GAGVSQSPSNKVTEKGKDVELRCDPISGHTALYWYRQSLGQGLEFLIYFQGNSAPDKSGLPSDRFSAERTGGSVSTLTIQRTQQEDSAVYLCASSLARGVGYTFGSGTRLTVV.

The CDR3 DNA reads TGTGCCAGCAGTGAATGGACAGGGAGCTTTCTCGGCTACACCTTC. This encodes CASSEWTGSFLGYTF. This chain uses TRBV28 with TRBJ1-2, with 8 positions matching TRBD1. CDR3 length: 15 amino acids. Germline trimming cut 5 bases from V and 8 bases from J; bases unmatched to any gene: 13. Germline CDR1 MDHEN, CDR2 SYDVKM.

The CDR3 is CASSLVGDSGYTF. Here the CDR3 DNA reads TGTGCCAGCAGCTTGGTGGGGGACAGTGGCTACACCTTC. The J gene is TRBJ1-2, the V gene TRBV5-6; TRBD1 aligns across 7 bases. Germline V gene data show CDR1 as SGHDT and CDR2 as YYEEEE. V lost 0 bases, J lost 7 bases, and 3 bases stayed unmatched. This CDR3 comprises 13 residues.

The chain couples TRBV5-4 to TRBJ2-1, with 8 bases aligning to TRBD2. Germline CDR1 and CDR2: SGHNT and YYREEE (reference sequence). The junction had 12 bases not matched to a gene; V was cut back by 0 bases and J by 7 bases. This CDR3 is 17 amino acids long. The DNA of the CDR3 is TGTGCCAGCAGCTTGGCCCTCGGGGGGGGTTCGTGGAATGAGCAGTTCTTC. Amino acid sequence: CASSLALGGGSWNEQFF.

CDR3 bases: TGTGCCAGCAGCCCACGAGCGGGAGTCTCAGATACGCAGTATTTT. This codes for CASSPRAGVSDTQYF. The chain carries TRBV9 and TRBJ2-3, with 8 bases matching TRBD2. The CDR3 has 15 amino acids. Germline V gives CDR1 SGDLS, CDR2 YYNGEE. V was pared by 4 bases and J by 4 bases, with 8 bases of the junction left unmatched.

The V and J genes are TRBV28 and TRBJ1-2; D is perhaps TRBD1 (5 bases). From germline, CDR1 is MDHEN and CDR2 SYDVKM. CDR3 length: 14 amino acids. V was shortened by 7 bases and J by 4 bases, with 16 bases between the two germline ends. Here the CDR3 DNA reads TGTGCCAGCACCCCTGGTGGGGGAGGCTATGGCTACACCTTC. The encoded protein is CASTPGGGGYGYTF.

The chain joins TRBV5-1 to TRBJ1-4, with unresolved D. In germline, CDR1 is SGHRS, CDR2 YFSETQ. The CDR3 is 16 amino acids. Trimming took off 0 bases at V and 8 bases at J, with 17 bases between the two ends. DNA of the CDR3: TGCGCCAGCAGCTTGGGATCCGCAGCGGGCAGAGAAAAACTGTTTTTT. Translation: CASSLGSAAGREKLFF. Drawing the rest from reference TRBV5-1 and TRBJ1-4, the complete variable domain is KAGVTQTPRYLIKTRGQQVTLSCSPISGHRSVSWYQQTPGQGLQFLFEYFSETQRNKGNFPGRFSGRQFSNSRSEMNVSTLELGDSALYLCASSLGSAAGREKLFFGSGTQLSVL.

This clone was counted once. The chain has TRBV7-8 and TRBJ2-7; 8 bases are shared with TRBD1. Germline V gene data show CDR1 as SGHVS and CDR2 as FQNEAQ. J lost 5 bases, V lost 2 bases, and 5 bases had no gene match. CDR3 size: 14 residues. The CDR3 here is CASSLSQGAHEQYF. Written as DNA, the CDR3 is TGTGCCAGCAGCTTAAGTCAGGGGGCCCACGAGCAGTACTTC.

The chain joins TRBV2 to TRBJ1-5, with 8 bases identical to TRBD1. The CDR3 is 14 amino acids. Germline CDR1 SNHLY, CDR2 FYNNEI. Trimming took 5 bases from V and 5 from J; bases not matched to a gene: 5. DNA for the CDR3: TGTGCCAGCAGTAAGGTGACAGGGGATCAGCCCCAGCATTTT. Amino acid sequence: CASSKVTGDQPQHF.

The rearrangement uses TRBV7-2 and TRBJ2-1; maybe TRBD2 (7 bases). V was shortened by 5 bases and J by 2 bases, with 19 bases between the two germline ends. Per the germline V gene, CDR1 is SGHTA and CDR2 is FQGNSA. The CDR3 length is 17 residues. This CDR3 is CASSLSPGGGAYNEQFF. As DNA, the CDR3 is TGTGCCAGCAGCCTAAGTCCCGGCGGGGGCGCCTACAATGAGCAGTTCTTC. Full variable domain (remainder filled in from reference TRBV7-2 and TRBJ2-1): GAGVSQSPSNKVTEKGKDVELRCDPISGHTALYWYRQSLGQGLEFLIYFQGNSAPDKSGLPSDRFSAERTGGSVSTLTIQRTQQEDSAVYLCASSLSPGGGAYNEQFFGPGTRLTVL.

To note about this clone: Other DNA variants within this sample encode the same CDR3. This sequence joins TRBV28 and TRBJ1-5, with 7 nucleotides matching TRBD1. Germline CDR1 MDHEN, CDR2 SYDVKM. This CDR3 is built from 15 residues. V shed 5 bases, J shed 0 bases, and the junction held 4 bases outside the gene matches. The CDR3 nucleotides are TGTGCCAGCAGTCTAGGGGGCGGTAGCAATCAGCCCCAGCATTTT. Protein: CASSLGGGSNQPQHF.

This clone has a single count. CDR3 coding DNA: TGTGCCAGCAGCGCCCGACTGGGAGGCCTAAACAATGAGCAGTTCTTC. Amino acids: CASSARLGGLNNEQFF. The V and J genes are TRBV5-4 and TRBJ2-1; D is perhaps TRBD2 (6 bases). The V and J ends lost 4 bases and 5 bases respectively, with 19 bases between them. Germline V gene data show CDR1 as SGHNT and CDR2 as YYREEE (reference sequence). The CDR3 runs to 16 residues.

The chain recombines TRBV4-1 with TRBJ1-1, with a tentative D call TRBD1 (5 bases). Germline values: CDR1 MGHRA, CDR2 YSYEKL. The CDR3 extends over 14 amino acids. Trimming shortened V by 5 bases and J by 1 base, and 11 bases separated the two germline ends. The CDR3 protein is CASSAGLANTEAFF. The CDR3, as DNA: TGCGCCAGCAGCGCAGGGCTGGCGAACACTGAAGCTTTCTTT.

This clone showed up just once. This chain links TRBV30 with TRBJ2-3, with D tentatively TRBD1 (5 bases). From germline, CDR1 is GTSNPN and CDR2 SVGIG (reference sequence). With 0 bases removed from V and 3 bases from J, the gap between germline ends came to 7 bases. This CDR3 contains 13 residues. The CDR3 DNA reads TGTGCCTGGAGTGTTACAGGAACAGATACGCAGTATTTT. Translated: CAWSVTGTDTQYF.

J is TRBJ2-2 and V is TRBV5-1, with D uncertain. Germline CDR1 and CDR2: SGHRS and YFSETQ. Trimming shortened V by 3 bases and J by 5 bases, and 2 bases separated the two germline ends. The CDR3 spans 11 residues. CDR3 region: CASSSTGELFF. CDR3 DNA: TGCGCCAGCAGCTCTACCGGGGAGCTGTTTTTT.

V usage is TRBV4-3 and J usage is TRBJ2-7; perhaps TRBD2 as D (6 bases). The V gene's germline CDR1 is LGHNA and CDR2 YSLEER. The V end was cut by 3 bases, the J end by 1 base, with 13 bases between. The CDR3 sequence is 15 residues long. DNA for the CDR3: TGCGCCAGCAGCCACGGGGGAAGCGGATCCTACGAGCAGTACTTC. It yields the protein CASSHGGSGSYEQYF.

This clone was detected a few times. The chain joins TRBV19 to TRBJ2-7, with a tentative D call TRBD1 (7 bases). Per the germline V gene, CDR1 is LNHDA and CDR2 is SQIVND (reference sequence). The CDR3 has 16 residues. The V end was cut by 5 bases, the J end by 0 bases, with 17 bases between. CDR3 amino acids: CASSVSGGYSSYEQYF. The CDR3 DNA follows: TGTGCCAGTAGTGTCTCAGGGGGGTACAGCTCCTACGAGCAGTACTTC.

This clone turned up a few times. The V and J genes are TRBV9 and TRBJ1-3; 8 nucleotides agree with TRBD1. The germline V gene encodes CDR1 SGDLS and CDR2 YYNGEE. This CDR3 comprises 16 residues. The V and J ends lost 2 bases and 7 bases, in that order; junction bases with no gene match: 11. The CDR3 loop reads CASSVNPGQAGNTIYF. The CDR3 DNA sequence: TGTGCCAGCAGCGTGAACCCGGGACAGGCCGGGAACACCATATATTTT.

The chain recombines TRBV7-9 with TRBJ2-3, with D perhaps matching TRBD2 (5 bases). Trimming removed 5 bases from V and 3 bases from J, with 9 bases in between. CDR3 length: 13 amino acids. Germline V gives CDR1 SEHNR, CDR2 FQNEAQ (reference sequence). The CDR3 region has the DNA TGTGCCAGCAGCCCCGGCGGGACAGATACGCAGTATTTT. It codes for CASSPGGTDTQYF.

This sequence joins TRBV7-9 and TRBJ1-1, with TRBD1 identical over 7 bases. The CDR3 runs to 15 residues. Trimming at V came to 1 base and at J to 1 base, leaving 3 bases not matched to a gene. Germline CDR1 SEHNR, CDR2 FQNEAQ (reference sequence). The CDR3 DNA reads TGTGCCAGCAGCTTAGAGCAGGGGGGGAACACTGAAGCTTTCTTT. The encoded protein is CASSLEQGGNTEAFF.

J is TRBJ1-2 and V is TRBV6-5, with unresolved D. Deletions cut 2 bases from V and 1 base from J, with 14 bases between. CDR1 is MNHEY, CDR2 SVGAGI, per germline. The length of the CDR3 is 16 residues. This chain's CDR3 is CASSYDVNGFNYGYTF. DNA of the CDR3: TGTGCCAGCAGTTACGATGTTAACGGGTTTAACTATGGCTACACCTTC.

CDR3 DNA: TGTGCCAGCAGCATGGGCCCGAACACTGAAGCTTTCTTT. Encoded protein: CASSMGPNTEAFF. The V gene is TRBV7-2, the J gene TRBJ1-1; D remains ambiguous. The CDR3 contains 13 residues. Per the germline V gene, CDR1 is SGHTA and CDR2 is FQGNSA. V was cut by 5 bases and J by 1 base, with 8 bases left in between. The full variable domain, its missing parts supplied by reference TRBV7-2 and TRBJ1-1, is GAGVSQSPSNKVTEKGKDVELRCDPISGHTALYWYRQSLGQGLEFLIYFQGNSAPDKSGLPSDRFSAERTGGSVSTLTIQRTQQEDSAVYLCASSMGPNTEAFFGQGTRLTVV.

This clone is a singleton in its sample. The J gene is TRBJ2-6, the V gene TRBV28; D might be TRBD2 (7 bases). V was clipped by 5 bases and J by 4 bases, with 12 bases between them. This CDR3 is 15 amino acids long. CDR1 and CDR2 (germline): MDHEN, SYDVKM. The CDR3 protein is CASSAGAAGANVLTF. For the CDR3, the DNA is TGTGCCAGCAGTGCGGGGGCGGCGGGGGCCAACGTCCTGACTTTC.

The genes are TRBV5-6 and TRBJ2-7; 8 bases align to TRBD1. CDR1 and CDR2 (germline): SGHDT, YYEEEE. The CDR3 spans 13 residues. The trim removed 4 bases at V and 6 bases at J, leaving 6 bases unmatched. CDR3 in amino acids: CASSPDRAPEQYF. CDR3 DNA: TGTGCCAGCAGCCCGGACAGGGCCCCCGAGCAGTACTTC.

V gene TRBV6-5 combines with J gene TRBJ1-4, with TRBD1 as a possible D gene (6 bases). Trimming stripped 6 bases from V and 3 bases from J, with 11 bases between. The length of the CDR3 is 14 residues. Germline V gene data show CDR1 as MNHEY and CDR2 as SVGAGI. In DNA form, the CDR3 reads TGTGCCAGCAGAACACAGGGTTCTAATGAAAAACTGTTTTTT. It specifies CASRTQGSNEKLFF.